The 14 T cell receptor beta chains listed next were all sequenced from one sample in a study of Graves' ophthalmopathy and Graves' hyperthyroidism. Amplifying from RNA transcripts, the study obtained TCR beta CDR3 regions. First-round RT-PCR used HTBI primers; second-round multiplex PCR followed. MiXCR, run by TCRdb on the multiplex PCR reads, gives a single entry per CDR3 protein. The sample lists 220,000 or so distinct CDR3 sequences; 20% to 25% were seen once. The sequenced sample was peripheral blood. The receptors were gathered from a woman aged 45-59 years with Graves' ophthalmopathy.

This chain joins TRBV18 and TRBJ2-6; 7 bases map to TRBD1. Germline assignment: CDR1 KGHSH and CDR2 LQKENI. Losses at the gene ends were 3 bases for V and 0 bases for J; bases not matched to a gene: 8. This CDR3 contains 18 residues. For the CDR3, the DNA is TGTGCCAGCTCACCGATGGGACAGTCTTCCTCTGGGGCCAACGTCCTGACTTTC. As protein: CASSPMGQSSSGANVLTF.

This clonotype has a count of ten or more. The rearrangement joins TRBV6-6 to TRBJ2-5; 7 bases line up with TRBD2. This CDR3 region has 15 residues. V gave up 6 bases and J gave up 5 bases; unmatched junction bases: 12. Germline V gene lookup returns CDR1 MNHNY and CDR2 SVGAGI (reference sequence). The CDR3 coding sequence is TGTGCCAGCAGCCTTACCCGGGACGGGGGGGAGACCCAGTACTTC. It yields the protein CASSLTRDGGETQYF.

This clonotype was observed at least ten times. This chain connects TRBV6-1 to TRBJ1-1, with D perhaps TRBD1 (5 bases). Trimming left V 7 bases short and J 2 bases short, with 11 bases between. The CDR3 is 13 amino acids. Germline CDR1 MNHNS, CDR2 SASEGT. This CDR3 reads CASILDSNTEAFF. The CDR3 DNA follows: TGTGCCAGCATTCTAGACAGCAACACTGAAGCTTTCTTT.

The chain couples TRBV4-1 to TRBJ2-7; 8 bases are a match to TRBD1. This CDR3 comprises 15 residues. The ends lost 3 bases at V and 3 bases at J; junction bases unmatched: 7. Germline-derived CDR1 and CDR2 are MGHRA and YSYEKL. CDR3 protein: CASSQPDRVSYEQYF. The CDR3 DNA reads TGCGCCAGCAGCCAGCCGGACAGGGTTAGCTACGAGCAGTACTTC.

The sample holds many counts of this clonotype. The rearrangement joins TRBV11-2 to TRBJ1-1, with a weak D call TRBD1 (5 bases). This CDR3 comprises 13 residues. Germline loops: CDR1 SGHAT, CDR2 FQNNGV. Deletions cut 3 bases from V and 5 bases from J, with 10 bases between. CDR3 nucleotides: TGTGCCAGCAGCTTCGGGGGTGCTACTGAAGCTTTCTTT. Translated, it gives CASSFGGATEAFF.

This clonotype turned up a few times. One base away lies a much larger clone, so this may be a sequencing read error. The genes are TRBV19 and TRBJ1-3; D gene unclear. Germline V gene sequence: CDR1 LNHDA, CDR2 SQIVND (reference sequence). The CDR3 extends over 13 amino acids. The CDR3 region is CASTAREGNTTYF. As DNA, the CDR3 is TGTGCCAGCACCGCTCGAGAGGGAAACACCACATATTTT.

This clonotype has more than one count but fewer than ten. The chain couples TRBV3-1 to TRBJ1-1; D call uncertain. The length of the CDR3 is 11 residues. V was cut by 3 bases and J by 7 bases, with 6 bases left in between. Germline V gene sequence: CDR1 LGHDT, CDR2 YNNKEL (reference sequence). The CDR3 nucleotides read TGTGCCAGCAGCCACGCAGGTGAAGCTTTCTTT. Amino acids: CASSHAGEAFF. The entire variable domain, with the rest obtained from reference TRBV3-1 and TRBJ1-1, is as follows: DTAVSQTPKYLVTQMGNDKSIKCEQNLGHDTMYWYKQDSKKFLKIMFSYNNKELIINETVPNRFSPKSPDKAHLNLHINSLELGDSAVYFCASSHAGEAFFGQGTRLTVV.

This clonotype was detected ten times or more. The rearrangement joins TRBV15 to TRBJ2-2; 7 positions agree with TRBD2. The CDR3 is 15 amino acids. V shed 0 bases, J shed 6 bases, and the junction held 4 bases outside the gene matches. Germline assignment: CDR1 LNHNV and CDR2 YYDKDF (reference sequence). The CDR3 region is CATSRDRGVSGELFF. The CDR3 DNA reads TGTGCCACCAGCAGAGATCGGGGGGTGTCCGGGGAGCTGTTTTTT.

This clonotype was seen ten or more times. The rearrangement uses TRBV3-1 and TRBJ2-7; no firm D call. CDR1 is LGHDT and CDR2 is YNNKEL in the germline V gene (reference sequence). This CDR3 is 14 amino acids long. Between the trimmed V and J ends, which lost 4 bases and 0 bases, there was a span of 10 bases. CDR3 loop: CASSRSSLSYEQYF. For the CDR3, the DNA is TGTGCCAGCAGCCGTTCGAGCCTCTCCTACGAGCAGTACTTC.

This clonotype has a count of ten or more. The V call is TRBV2, the J call TRBJ2-7, with D unresolved. Trimming removed 7 bases from V and 0 bases from J, with 16 bases in between. This CDR3 is 15 amino acids long. The germline gives CDR1 SNHLY, CDR2 FYNNEI. Here the CDR3 DNA reads TGTGCCAGCACACGCGAAGGATCCGCCTCCTACGAGCAGTACTTC. Its translation: CASTREGSASYEQYF.

This clonotype was seen many times. The chain combines TRBV12-3 or TRBV12-4 with TRBJ2-7; 7 bases agree with TRBD1. The length of the CDR3 is 14 residues. After removal of 8 bases from V and 2 bases from J, the junction contained 9 bases not matched to a gene. The CDR3, as DNA: TGTGCCAGCGGAAGGACAGGTGATACCTACGAGCAGTACTTC. Translated, it gives CASGRTGDTYEQYF.

The chain has TRBV28 and TRBJ1-2; D remains unclear. Germline V gene sequence: CDR1 MDHEN, CDR2 SYDVKM. There are 12 residues in the CDR3. V was pared by 9 bases and J by 7 bases, with 15 bases between. The CDR3 region has the DNA TGTGCCAGGGGAAGGTTAAGTTTTGGCTACACCTTC. This sequence encodes CARGRLSFGYTF.

The rearrangement uses TRBV30 and TRBJ1-1; no clear D gene. Trimming took off 4 bases at V and 1 base at J, with 16 bases between the two ends. CDR3 length equals 15 residues. Germline loops: CDR1 GTSNPN, CDR2 SVGIG (reference sequence). CDR3 DNA: TGTGCCTGGACTTGGATCCCAGCGCGGAACACTGAAGCTTTCTTT. As protein: CAWTWIPARNTEAFF.

This clonotype was counted at least ten times. This rearrangement joins TRBV6-1 to TRBJ2-7; either TRBD1 or TRBD2 may supply D (5 bases each). Trimming shortened V by 7 bases and J by 5 bases, and 24 bases separated the two germline ends. Per the germline V gene, CDR1 is MNHNS and CDR2 is SASEGT. The CDR3 runs to 16 residues. Written as DNA, the CDR3 is TGTGCCAGCATGAGACACCCCGGGACGGCCGAGAACGAGCAGTACTTC. Translated: CASMRHPGTAENEQYF.